This TCR beta chain was identified in a study of CXCR3-negative and CXCR3-positive naive CD8 T cells. CDR1 is DFQATT and CDR2 is SNEGSKA in the germline V gene (reference sequence). The length of the CDR3 is 14 residues. 5' RACE with UMI labels generated the TRB cDNA libraries. TCRdb re-called the 5' RACE reads; one entry per CDR3 protein, DNA not given. Its table records over 35,000 distinct CDR3 sequences. This TCR was sampled from a human donor in good health. Some clones in this sample may be carry-over from other donors' samples. Sequencing input: memory CD8+ T cells from blood. V is TRBV20-1 and J is TRBJ2-7. CDR3 in amino acids: CSASNPMNSYEQYF.